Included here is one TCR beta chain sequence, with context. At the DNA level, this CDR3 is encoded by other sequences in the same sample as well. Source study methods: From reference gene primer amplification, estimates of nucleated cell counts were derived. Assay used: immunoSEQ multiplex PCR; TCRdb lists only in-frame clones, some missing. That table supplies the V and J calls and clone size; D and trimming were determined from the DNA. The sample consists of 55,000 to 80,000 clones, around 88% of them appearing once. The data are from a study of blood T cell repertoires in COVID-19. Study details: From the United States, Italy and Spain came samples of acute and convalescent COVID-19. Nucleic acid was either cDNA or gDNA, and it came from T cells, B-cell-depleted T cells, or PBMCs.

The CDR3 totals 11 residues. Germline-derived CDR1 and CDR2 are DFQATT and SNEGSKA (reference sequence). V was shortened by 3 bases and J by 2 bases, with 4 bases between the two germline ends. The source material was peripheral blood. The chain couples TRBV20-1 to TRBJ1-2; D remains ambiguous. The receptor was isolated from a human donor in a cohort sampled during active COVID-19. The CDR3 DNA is TGCAGTGCTAGCGTAAACTATGGCTACACCTTC. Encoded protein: CSASVNYGYTF.